This TCR beta chain derives from a study of cytomegalovirus exposure and HLA in healthy donors. The PCR ran on 60 Vbeta and 13 Jbeta primers. Clones were read by immunoSEQ multiplex PCR, and TCRdb kept only the in-frame ones, dropping some. Here the sample spans roughly 200,000 clones, roughly 90% being singletons. Concerning this clone: Different DNA sequences within this sample yield the same CDR3.

This CDR3 has 13 amino acids. Germline V gene data show CDR1 as GTSNPN and CDR2 as SVGIG (reference sequence). Trimming stripped 0 bases from V and 1 base from J, with 6 bases between. The chain joins TRBV30 to TRBJ1-1; D is undetermined. This receptor was identified in a woman younger than 45 in good health and CMV-seronegative. Specimen: PBMCs. CDR3 sequence (DNA): TGTGCCTGGAGTGTACGCGGGAACACTGAAGCTTTCTTT. Its protein is CAWSVRGNTEAFF.